This TCR beta chain comes out of a study of cytomegalovirus exposure and HLA in healthy donors. V was shortened by 2 bases and J by 5 bases, with 9 bases between the two germline ends. This CDR3 contains 13 residues. The germline V gene encodes CDR1 SGHDN and CDR2 FVKESK. The assay was immunoSEQ multiplex PCR, and TCRdb's table has in-frame clones only and misses some. The table has over 150,000 clones, approximately 87% seen once. Remarks on this clone: As yet, its antigen is unknown.

Study-wide results and caveats: Cytomegalovirus status, reportedly, was diagnosed with high specificity and sensitivity by the classifier. In vitro data verified a few CMV-associated chains as specific for CMV antigens. TCR sequences were mostly rare, though some public TCRs occurred in many donors. The study recorded around 160 TCR beta chains that were cytomegalovirus-associated.

The receptor comes from a woman aged 25 to 39 in good health and CMV-seronegative. Sequences were obtained from PBMCs. The chain links TRBV14 to TRBJ2-5; D gene ambiguous. The chain's CDR3 is CASSQTLVETQYF. The CDR3 bases are TGTGCCAGCAGCCAAACACTCGTCGAGACCCAGTACTTC.